The TCR beta chain under discussion was sequenced for a study of T cells in Graves' hyperthyroidism and ophthalmopathy. Study-wide points: The majority of expanded thyroid clonotypes above 0.001 also appeared in blood. Ophthalmopathy and stable hyperthyroidism were told apart by a 13 V-J model.

Authors of the study amplified TCR beta CDR3 regions from RNA transcripts. The HTBI primer set served for first-round RT-PCR of the TCR CDR3. One entry per CDR3 protein results from TCRdb running MiXCR on the multiplex PCR reads. The table has a few hundred thousand distinct CDR3 sequences, around 45% seen once. Exclusion of patients followed from uncontrolled infection, other autoimmune disease, pregnancy or lactation. Diagnostic decisions used clinical symptoms, serum thyroxine and TRAb, thyroid ultrasound and orbital computed tomography. This CDR3 spans 14 amino acids. V was pared by 6 bases and J by 6 bases, with 10 bases of the junction left unmatched. CDR1 is SQVTM and CDR2 is ANQGSEA in the germline V gene. This clonotype turned up a few times. The antigen is not known.

The receptor's source is an adult woman with Graves' disease, either hyperthyroidism or ophthalmopathy (not recorded which). What was sequenced was peripheral blood or thyroid tissue (not recorded which). V is TRBV29-1 and J is TRBJ1-4; 7 bases align to TRBD1. The CDR3 nucleotides are TGCAGCGTGCCTGGGGACAGCCGACATGAAAAACTGTTTTTT. Amino acids: CSVPGDSRHEKLFF.